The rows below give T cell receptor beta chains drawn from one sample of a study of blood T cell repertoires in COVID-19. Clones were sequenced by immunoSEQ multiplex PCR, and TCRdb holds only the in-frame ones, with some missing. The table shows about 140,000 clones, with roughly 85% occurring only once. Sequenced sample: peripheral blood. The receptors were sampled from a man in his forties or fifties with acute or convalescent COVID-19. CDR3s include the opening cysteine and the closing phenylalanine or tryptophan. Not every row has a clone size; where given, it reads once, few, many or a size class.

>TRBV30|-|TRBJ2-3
CAWGALAASLDTQYF
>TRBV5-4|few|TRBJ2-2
CASSLEQGRELFF
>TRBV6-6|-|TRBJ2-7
CASSTPRRVGGDEQYF
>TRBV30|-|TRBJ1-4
CAWSALGGTGGGEKLFF
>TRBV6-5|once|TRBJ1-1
CASSLDRRYTEAFF
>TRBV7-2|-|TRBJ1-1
CASSAPPRGYTEAFF
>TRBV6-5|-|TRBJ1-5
CASSHPGQPQHF
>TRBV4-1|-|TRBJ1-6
CASSQDLTPGGSPLHF
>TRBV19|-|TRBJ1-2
CASSPDRANYGYTF
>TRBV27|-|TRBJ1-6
CASSRLRSPLHF
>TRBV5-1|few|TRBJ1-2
CASSPDGGNGYTF
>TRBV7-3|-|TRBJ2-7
CASSKPGVRGTYEQYF
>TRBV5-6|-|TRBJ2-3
CASSASGKRADTQYF
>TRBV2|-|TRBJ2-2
CASSETGRSTGELFF
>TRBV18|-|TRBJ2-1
CASSPARGGNEQFF
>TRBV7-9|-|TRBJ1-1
CASSLMRDRATGEAFF
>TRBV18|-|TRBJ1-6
CASSPEGQGYSPLHF
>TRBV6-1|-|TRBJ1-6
CASSEAYGVNSPLHF
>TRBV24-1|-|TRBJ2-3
CATSGTGTSGSGRTDTQYF
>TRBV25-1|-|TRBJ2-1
CASRYNQDNEQFF
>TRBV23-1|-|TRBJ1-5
CATQGAPGNQPQHF
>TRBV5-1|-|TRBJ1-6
CASSFAGTGDSPLHF
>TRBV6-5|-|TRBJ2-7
CASSYAGTVAYEQYF
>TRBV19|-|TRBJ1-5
CASRRDSFSNQPQHF
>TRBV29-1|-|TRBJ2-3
CSVELAGTDTQYF
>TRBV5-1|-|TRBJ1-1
CASSSNWDRFNTEAFF
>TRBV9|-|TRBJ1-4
CASSVATGGEKLFF
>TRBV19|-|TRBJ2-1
CASSSGGQKYNEQFF
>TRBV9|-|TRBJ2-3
CASSAYATSTDTQYF
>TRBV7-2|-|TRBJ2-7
CASSPGTYEQYF
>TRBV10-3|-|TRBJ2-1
CAISLAGGPLSSYNEQFF
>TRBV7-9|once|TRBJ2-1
CASSFLTSGSYNEQFF
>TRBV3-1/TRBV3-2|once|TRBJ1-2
CASSQEIEEGASYGYTF
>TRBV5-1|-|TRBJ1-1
CASSRDRITEAFF
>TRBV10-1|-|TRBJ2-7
CASSESLAGGRAFDEQYF
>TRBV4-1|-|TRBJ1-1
CASSQTTEMNTEAFF
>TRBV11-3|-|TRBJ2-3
CASSFTGSGTDTQYF
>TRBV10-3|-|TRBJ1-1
CAISGEATEAFF
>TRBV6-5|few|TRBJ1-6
CASSYSSGTNSPLHF
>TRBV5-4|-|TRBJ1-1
CASSEALVSNTEAFF
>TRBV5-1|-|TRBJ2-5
CASSLGGGGGNVETQYF
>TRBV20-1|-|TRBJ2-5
CSASEETQYF
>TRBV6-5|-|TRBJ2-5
CASRDSVRETQYF
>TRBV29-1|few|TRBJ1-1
CSVHRETEAFF